This paragraph covers one T cell receptor beta chain sequence. Its antigen specificity is not known. No clone much larger than this one lies a single base away; base qualities are absent. V is cut by 1 base and J by 4 bases, and the space between the germline ends is 8 bases. For CDR1 and CDR2, the germline V gene lists ENHRY and SYGVKD. The CDR3, cysteine through phenylalanine, is 14 amino acids long. Only the CDR3 part of the read is kept: 42 bases, read in frame from the first base. This sample was included in a study of shared clonotypes between healthy human individuals (dated by TCRdb to about 2020). A note on the overall study: Three men and two women, aged 18 to 49 years, made up the cohort. For each donor, CD4 naive and CD4 memory were each given three plates, CD8 naive was given two plates, and CD8 memory was given one plate. To estimate repertoire size and how much clonotypes are shared between individuals, the study performed deep sequencing of blood TCR repertoires from 4 to 6 healthy adults. To increase sequencing depth and limit assay-specific biases, different laboratories used diverse techniques to prepare libraries and sequence TCR repertoires. Each donor's leukapheresis produced roughly between roughly 0.94 and 9.5 billion PBMCs.

Using the deep immunoSEQ assay, TCR CDR3 regions were amplified from genomic DNA by multiplex PCR. Genomic DNA extracted from each cell subset was distributed evenly over all wells of several immunoSEQ 96-well plates, and each plate served as one replicate. For sorted subsets, each replicate PCR was loaded with roughly 200 ng genomic DNA, equivalent to 30,000 to 35,000 T cell genomes. The purified libraries were quantified using a Qubit 3.0 fluorometer, sized with a Bioanalyzer 2100, and then quantified again using the KAPA Library Quantification kit. Every immunoSEQ 96-well plate was sequenced on a separate single-read 150-cycle Illumina NextSeq 550 flow cell. In the paper's pipeline: Because the immunoSEQ output included only junctional sequences and no quality scores, the filtering could not be the same as the filtering used for full-length reads. Sequences were annotated with PyIR, a Python wrapper for IgBLAST v1.9, and V/J genes and CDR3 were assigned using IMGT germline references. Any read was removed if the V/J assignment was weak (E-value above 1e-6), the CDR3 was missing, or the read contained stop codons, out-of-frame junctions, or ambiguous translated residues. A V3J clonotype was defined by an identical inferred V gene, J gene, and CDR3 amino acid sequence. Percentage overlap between repertoires was computed as shared unique clonotypes divided by the size of the smaller repertoire. Richness of each repertoire was evaluated using RTK rarefaction, the Chao1 estimator, and Recon v2.1 estimates of unobserved clonotypes. Generation probabilities were computed with OLGA for all TCRbeta clonotypes obtained by the gDNA method from several donors. TCRdb obtained this table from immuneACCESS and retained in-frame rearrangements with V and J assigned. These tables miss some clones; where compared with another copy, unresolved V genes account for less than half of the shortfall, and the remainder is unexplained. V, J and clone size were drawn from that table, and D and trimming were deduced from the DNA. Here the sample has millions of clones; less than 95% occur a single time. Roughly 1.1% of the sample lies in the top ten.

For the CD8 naive samples, CD45RO-negative cells were positively selected for CCR7, yielding a CD45RA+CCR7+ population from which TemRA cells were excluded. Donors were healthy HIV-negative adults with no recently reported acute infections or vaccinations. All donors were Caucasian adults living in Nashville, Tennessee, USA. After blood collection by leukapheresis, PBMCs were isolated using Ficoll-Histopaque density gradient centrifugation and then cryopreserved in the vapor phase of liquid nitrogen. Purity and quantity of every magnetically sorted T cell population were checked by analytical flow cytometry. Each sorted fraction had its genomic DNA isolated and then quantified by UV absorbance on a Nanodrop 2000c. Results the study describes overall, beyond this receptor: Because the study included only a small number of donors, the genetic and exposure-history diversity represented was limited. When a handful of donors were compared, the shared fraction of clonotypes was about 5.2% for naive CD4, roughly 3.4% for naive CD8, 2% to 2.5% for memory CD4, and less than 0.45% for memory CD8. Rarefaction of sorted-subset datasets indicated incomplete sequencing despite the large sequencing depth. Larger estimated clonotype richness was generally found for naive subsets than for memory subsets. Sampling was restricted to blood, and TCR repertoires in tissue are likely to differ from TCR repertoires in blood. Higher generation probabilities were observed for clonotypes shared by all four sorted-subset donors than for non-shared clonotypes. Pairwise subsampling indicated that sequencing depth was expected to affect the degree of clonotype sharing among donors.

In this chain, TRBV10-3 is recombined with TRBJ2-1; the D region may be TRBD1 or TRBD2, each matching 5 bases equally. The receptor was isolated from a young man in good health. The sample was naive CD8+ T cells sorted from blood. The cell subset or site label of this sample denotes: CD45RA+CCR7+. The DNA sequence is given as TGTGCCATCAGTGAGTTCGGGGCGTACAATGAGCAGTTCTTC. Its translation is CAISEFGAYNEQFF.